Following are 25 T cell receptor beta chains from one sample sequenced in a study of T cells in Graves' hyperthyroidism and ophthalmopathy. RNA transcripts served as the template for amplifying TCR beta CDR3 regions. When the TCR CDR3 underwent first-round RT-PCR, the HTBI primer set was used. TCRdb used MiXCR to reprocess the multiplex PCR reads, holding one entry per CDR3 protein. The repertoire holds 600,000 to 850,000 distinct CDR3 sequences, with 18% as singletons. Sequenced input: blood. Receptors originate from a woman aged 50 to 65 with Graves' hyperthyroidism that later progressed to Graves' ophthalmopathy.

This clonotype was counted many times. The V and J genes are TRBV11-2 and TRBJ1-1; 7 bases map to TRBD1. The J segment lost 6 bases and the V segment lost 1 base, leaving 11 bases of the junction unmatched. Germline values: CDR1 SGHAT, CDR2 FQNNGV. The CDR3 loop spans 16 amino acids. CDR3 DNA sequence: TGTGCCAGCAGCTTAGCCCGACAGGGTCGTAGTCCTGAAGCTTTCTTT. Amino acid sequence: CASSLARQGRSPEAFF. Variable domain in full (rest from reference TRBV11-2 and TRBJ1-1): EAGVAQSPRYKIIEKRQSVAFWCNPISGHATLYWYQQILGQGPKLLIQFQNNGVVDDSQLPKDRFSAERLKGVDSTLKIQPAKLEDSAVYLCASSLARQGRSPEAFFGQGTRLTVV.

The CDR3 DNA sequence: TGTGCCAGCAGCGTCGACAGGGGGGCTGATCAGCCCCAGCATTTT. This translates into CASSVDRGADQPQHF. The chain combines TRBV7-2 with TRBJ1-5, with 9 bases matching TRBD1. Trimming took 5 bases from V and 5 from J; bases not matched to a gene: 7. The CDR3 sequence is 15 residues long. The germline gives CDR1 SGHTA, CDR2 FQGNSA.

About this clonotype itself: This may be a read error: a much more frequent sequence differs by one nucleotide. This rearrangement joins TRBV30 to TRBJ2-1; D unresolved. The CDR3 contains 14 residues. Germline assignment: CDR1 GTSNPN and CDR2 SVGIG (reference sequence). V was shortened by 4 bases and J by 5 bases, with 15 bases between the two germline ends. The CDR3 bases are TGTGCCTGGAACTGGATAGCAGGAAACAATGAGCAGTTCTTC. It encodes CAWNWIAGNNEQFF. Full variable domain (rest looked up from reference TRBV30 and TRBJ2-1): SQTIHQWPATLVQPVGSPLSLECTVEGTSNPNLYWYRQAAGRGLQLLFYSVGIGQISSEVPQNLSASRPQDRQFILSSKKLLLSDSGFYLCAWNWIAGNNEQFFGPGTRLTVL.

Ten or more counts support this clonotype. This chain uses TRBV11-2 with TRBJ2-5; 7 bases map to TRBD1. CDR1 and CDR2 from the germline V gene are SGHAT and FQNNGV. V lost 1 base to trimming and J lost 4 bases; unmatched junction nucleotides: 6. CDR3 length equals 15 residues. This chain's CDR3 is CASSLGARGRETQYF. The CDR3 DNA follows: TGTGCCAGCAGCTTAGGGGCTAGGGGGCGAGAGACCCAGTACTTC.

This clonotype occurred many times. The chain joins TRBV7-3 to TRBJ2-3, with D possibly TRBD1 on 5 matching bases. The CDR3 length is 15 residues. V was cut by 5 bases and J by 0 bases, with 12 bases left in between. In germline, CDR1 is SGHTA, CDR2 FQGTGA. The DNA for the CDR3 is TGTGCCAGCAGCCGCCTTGGGGCTAGCACAGATACGCAGTATTTT. This gives the protein CASSRLGASTDTQYF.

The chain is built from TRBV4-1 and TRBJ1-2; perhaps TRBD1 as D (5 bases). With 1 base removed from V and 4 bases from J, the gap between germline ends came to 10 bases. The CDR3 runs to 14 residues. Germline CDR1 is MGHRA and CDR2 is YSYEKL. CDR3 loop: CASSQGGGGYGYTF. CDR3 nucleotides: TGCGCCAGCAGCCAAGGGGGCGGCGGCTATGGCTACACCTTC.

This clonotype occurred many times. This sequence joins TRBV20-1 and TRBJ2-7, with TRBD2 as a possible D gene (6 bases). Germline V CDR1 and CDR2: DFQATT, SNEGSKA (reference sequence). V was shortened by 4 bases and J by 4 bases, with 14 bases between the two germline ends. The CDR3 length is 13 residues. CDR3 protein: CSATTTSEYEQYF. The CDR3 bases are TGCAGTGCTACGACGACTAGTGAATACGAGCAGTACTTC.

This CDR3 reads CAWSVGGATYEQYF. The DNA of the CDR3 is TGTGCCTGGAGTGTCGGGGGGGCCACCTACGAGCAGTACTTC. This chain connects TRBV30 to TRBJ2-7, with TRBD2 matching 8 bases. The germline CDR1 and CDR2 sequences are GTSNPN and SVGIG (reference sequence). The CDR3 has 14 amino acids. J was trimmed by 2 bases and V by 0 bases; bases with no gene match: 3.

This clonotype was seen a handful of times. The chain joins TRBV29-1 to TRBJ2-1; TRBD2 matches 14 bases. This CDR3 has 13 amino acids. The V and J ends lost 5 bases and 7 bases, in that order; junction bases with no gene match: 1. From germline, CDR1 is SQVTM and CDR2 ANQGSEA. CDR3 DNA sequence: TGCAGCGTTTGGACTAGCGGGGGGAATGAGCAGTTCTTC. As protein: CSVWTSGGNEQFF.

CDR3 sequence: CASSPRAGGQSADTQYF. DNA of the CDR3: TGTGCCAGCAGCCCACGGGCGGGGGGGCAGTCGGCAGATACGCAGTATTTT. This chain uses TRBV7-2 with TRBJ2-3, with TRBD2 matching 9 bases. Germline values: CDR1 SGHTA, CDR2 FQGNSA. This CDR3 has 17 residues. Germline trimming cut 5 bases from V and 4 bases from J; bases unmatched to any gene: 13. Based on the CDR3 plus reference TRBV7-2 and TRBJ2-3, the full variable domain is GAGVSQSPSNKVTEKGKDVELRCDPISGHTALYWYRQSLGQGLEFLIYFQGNSAPDKSGLPSDRFSAERTGGSVSTLTIQRTQQEDSAVYLCASSPRAGGQSADTQYFGPGTRLTVL.

The chain joins TRBV6-1 to TRBJ2-2, with 7 bases identical to TRBD1. The J segment lost 1 base and the V segment lost 6 bases, leaving 5 bases of the junction unmatched. Germline V gene lookup returns CDR1 MNHNS and CDR2 SASEGT. The CDR3 is 15 residues long. CDR3 nucleotides: TGTGCCAGCAGGTCCGGGACAGTGAACACCGGGGAGCTGTTTTTT. This gives the protein CASRSGTVNTGELFF.

This clonotype was picked up a small number of times. This may stem from a read error, because a much larger clone lies one nucleotide away. The chain employs TRBV7-9 and TRBJ1-5; 7 bases map to TRBD1. The junction had 2 bases not matched to a gene; V was cut back by 5 bases and J by 4 bases. The CDR3 consists of 13 residues. Germline loops: CDR1 SEHNR, CDR2 FQNEAQ (reference sequence). The CDR3 nucleotides read TGTGCCAGCAGCGCGACAGGGAATCAGCCCCAGCATTTT. Translation: CASSATGNQPQHF.

In this sample, this clonotype turned up many times. The chain has TRBV7-6 and TRBJ1-1, with 9 positions matching TRBD1. Germline loops: CDR1 SGHVS, CDR2 FNYEAQ. This CDR3 is 15 amino acids long. Trimming cost V 1 base and J 4 bases; bases outside gene matches: 4. Here the CDR3 DNA reads TGTGCCAGCAGCTTAGGCGGGACAGGGACCACTGAAGCTTTCTTT. Amino acid sequence: CASSLGGTGTTEAFF. The full variable domain, completed using reference TRBV7-6 and TRBJ1-1, is GAGVSQSPRYKVTKRGQDVALRCDPISGHVSLYWYRQALGQGPEFLTYFNYEAQQDKSGLPNDRFSAERPEGSISTLTIQRTEQRDSAMYRCASSLGGTGTTEAFFGQGTRLTVV.

V is TRBV14 and J is TRBJ2-3; TRBD2 agrees at 9 bases. The V gene end was trimmed by 10 bases and the J gene end by 5 bases; junction bases not matched to a gene: 13. This CDR3 contains 15 residues. The germline V gene has CDR1 SGHDN and CDR2 FVKESK. The CDR3 loop is CATSLGTSLGDTQYF. The CDR3 DNA reads TGTGCCACCTCCTTGGGGACTAGCCTCGGAGATACGCAGTATTTT.

In this sample, this clonotype turned up a few times. The V and J genes are TRBV7-9 and TRBJ2-6, with D tentatively TRBD1 (5 bases). The CDR3 consists of 17 residues. Germline CDR1 reads SEHNR; CDR2 reads FQNEAQ (reference sequence). Trimming shortened V by 4 bases and J by 0 bases, and 13 bases separated the two germline ends. The CDR3 loop is CASSSWTRFSGANVLTF. The CDR3 coding sequence is TGTGCCAGCAGCTCATGGACACGATTCTCTGGGGCCAACGTCCTGACTTTC.

This chain links TRBV19 with TRBJ2-5; 9 nucleotides line up with TRBD1. CDR3 length: 15 amino acids. V lost 8 bases to trimming and J lost 4 bases; unmatched junction nucleotides: 11. Looked up from germline, CDR1 is LNHDA and CDR2 is SQIVND (reference sequence). The CDR3 nucleotides are TGTGCCAGTCAGGGGACAGGGAGTGATCGAGAGACCCAGTACTTC. Protein product: CASQGTGSDRETQYF.

The gene calls are TRBV11-2 and TRBJ2-3, with a weak D call TRBD1 (5 bases). Germline V lookup: CDR1 SGHAT, CDR2 FQNNGV. V dropped 3 bases and J dropped 2 bases, with 15 bases sitting between them. The CDR3 is made up of 16 amino acids. The DNA of the CDR3 is TGTGCCAGCAGCTTGGTTACAGGATATTACACAGATACGCAGTATTTT. Residues: CASSLVTGYYTDTQYF.

This clonotype was found a few times. The chain couples TRBV5-1 to TRBJ2-3, with 7 bases that match TRBD2. Germline loops: CDR1 SGHRS, CDR2 YFSETQ. The V gene end was trimmed by 2 bases and the J gene end by 1 base; junction bases not matched to a gene: 4. The CDR3 has 15 residues. The CDR3 spells CASSFRSGGTDTQYF. The CDR3, as DNA: TGCGCCAGCAGCTTCCGCAGCGGGGGCACAGATACGCAGTATTTT.

This clonotype was recorded at least ten times. The gene calls are TRBV6-1 and TRBJ2-7; either TRBD1 or TRBD2 may fit D (5 bases each). Germline V gene data show CDR1 as MNHNS and CDR2 as SASEGT. V was trimmed by 5 bases and J by 5 bases, leaving 16 bases between them. This CDR3 spans 14 amino acids. The CDR3 DNA follows: TGTGCCAGCAGTTTTTTAGGGACGGTCGACGAGCAGTACTTC. Translating gives CASSFLGTVDEQYF.

The chain couples TRBV30 to TRBJ2-3; 13 positions match TRBD2. The CDR3 extends over 16 amino acids. The V segment lost 4 bases and the J segment 1 base; nucleotides outside the gene matches: 5. Germline CDR1 is GTSNPN and CDR2 is SVGIG (reference sequence). In nucleotides, the CDR3 is TGTGCCTGGACCCCCGGGACTAGCGGGGGCACAGATACGCAGTATTTT. Residues: CAWTPGTSGGTDTQYF.

This clonotype was recorded a few times. A read error may produce the germline difference seen at one junction end. The chain carries TRBV7-7 and TRBJ2-1, with TRBD2 identical over 15 bases. Per the germline V gene, CDR1 is SSHAT and CDR2 is FNYEAQ (reference sequence). The CDR3 contains 16 residues. The CDR3 region has the DNA TGTGCTAGCAGCTCTGGACTAGCGGGGGGGACCAATGAGCAGTTCTTC. This translates into CASSSGLAGGTNEQFF. Together with reference TRBV7-7 and TRBJ2-1, the CDR3 gives the full variable domain: GAGVSQSPRYKVTKRGQDVTLRCDPISSHATLYWYQQALGQGPEFLTYFNYEAQPDKSGLPSDRFSAERPEGSISTLTIQRTEQRDSAMYRCASSSGLAGGTNEQFFGPGTRLTVL.

This clonotype was detected many times. V gene TRBV20-1 combines with J gene TRBJ2-7; TRBD1 is a possible D gene (6 bases). Germline values: CDR1 DFQATT, CDR2 SNEGSKA (reference sequence). The CDR3 spans 16 residues. The V end lost 4 bases, the J end lost 3 bases, and 22 bases lay between the germline ends. CDR3 amino acids: CSAKPPGQGMFYEQYF. For the CDR3, the DNA is TGCAGTGCTAAACCGCCCGGGCAGGGGATGTTCTACGAGCAGTACTTC.

This clonotype was counted ten times or more. The chain combines TRBV5-1 with TRBJ1-5; no reliable D call. Germline assignment: CDR1 SGHRS and CDR2 YFSETQ. The V end was cut by 3 bases, the J end by 5 bases, with 9 bases between. This CDR3 has 13 residues. The CDR3 is CASSYGVDQPQHF. The CDR3 DNA sequence: TGCGCCAGCAGCTACGGAGTGGATCAGCCCCAGCATTTT.

As to this clonotype: An end of the junction differs from the germline gene, which may be a read error. The chain joins TRBV19 to TRBJ2-3; TRBD2 matches at 8 bases. The CDR3 is 14 amino acids. Germline CDR1 LNHDA, CDR2 SQIVND (reference sequence). CDR3 coding DNA: TGTGCCAGTAGTATACGGGAGGGAACAGATAGGCAGTATTTT. Residues: CASSIREGTDRQYF.

This clonotype was observed many times. V and J are TRBV7-9 and TRBJ2-3; D remains ambiguous. This CDR3 comprises 14 residues. Trimming shortened V by 5 bases and J by 3 bases, and 12 bases separated the two germline ends. CDR1 and CDR2 from the germline V gene are SEHNR and FQNEAQ (reference sequence). This CDR3 reads CASSPRMGTDTQYF. CDR3 sequence (DNA): TGTGCCAGCAGCCCAAGGATGGGGACAGATACGCAGTATTTT.